This T cell receptor (beta chain) was profiled in a study of blood T cell repertoires in COVID-19. Study background: Some COVID-19 samples were acute and others convalescent; all came from the United States, Italy and Spain. The analysed material was cDNA or gDNA that came from T cells, B-cell-depleted T cells, or PBMCs.

The CDR3 length is 12 residues. The V and J ends lost 5 bases and 6 bases respectively, with 10 bases between them. Germline V gene data show CDR1 as SGHVS and CDR2 as FQNEAQ. Authors' processing steps: Estimated nucleated cell counts came from reference gene primer amplification. Profiled with immunoSEQ multiplex PCR; TCRdb holds only in-frame clones, not every one. V and J calls plus clone size are reproduced from that table; the DNA served to infer D and trimming. The sample records 50,000 or so clones, more than 85% being singletons. Specimen: peripheral blood. The rearrangement links TRBV7-8 to TRBJ1-1, with no clear D. The sequence was obtained from a woman older than 75 with acute or convalescent COVID-19. The DNA of the CDR3 is TGTGCCAGCAGCCCGGGCGGGCCTGAAGCTTTCTTT. Translation: CASSPGGPEAFF.